This T cell receptor (beta chain) came from a study of shared clonotypes between healthy human individuals. The germline V gene encodes CDR1 SGHDN and CDR2 FVKESK. The CDR3 sequence is 13 residues long. V lost 4 bases, J lost 8 bases, and 11 bases lay in between. Remarks on this clone: The antigen remains unidentified.

Study-level findings and limits: Limitation of the genetic and exposure-history diversity represented came from the few donors. On the whole, naive subsets had larger estimated richness than memory subsets had.

This table comes from immunoSEQ multiplex PCR, and its TCRdb copy is limited to in-frame clones, with some not included. The sample has 2 million to 2.5 million clones, about 95% seen once. The naive CD8 population came from CD45RO-negative cells selected for CCR7, without terminally differentiated effector memory CD45RA+ cells. The donors were all Caucasian adults (living in Nashville, Tennessee). The sample comprised naive CD8+ T cells sorted from blood. The chain is built from TRBV14 and TRBJ1-4; D might be TRBD1 (6 bases). This clonotype was sampled from a man younger than 35 in good health. The CDR3 sequence: CASSPRGGEKLFF. CDR3 in DNA: TGTGCCAGCAGCCCCAGGGGCGGAGAAAAACTGTTTTTT.